This TCR beta chain was profiled in a study of metastatic and nonmetastatic thyroid tumors. Study details: For malignant and benign thyroid patients, tumor or nodule tissue and blood were the sources whose repertoires were compared.

At least ten counts were recorded for this clone. No antigen is known for it. V was pared by 5 bases and J by 7 bases, with 13 bases of the junction left unmatched. The CDR3 sequence is 16 residues long. Germline V gene lookup returns CDR1 SEHNR and CDR2 FQNEAQ (reference sequence). Findings and caveats of the study: Relative to benign nodules, malignant thyroid tumors were reportedly characterized by significantly elevated TCR beta diversity in blood and tumor.

The authors' processing: Differences in CDR3 between clinicopathological groups were drawn on to build a classifier intended to discriminate distant-metastatic papillary thyroid cancer patients. TCRdb reanalyzed the PCR reads with MiXCR. The authors' filters were not applied to this entry. The data contain about 33,000 clones, about a sixth of them singletons. Not a single patient had been given any form of treatment at any point before undergoing thyroid surgery. V usage is TRBV7-9 and J usage is TRBJ2-1; 8 nucleotides match TRBD2. Sequencing was performed on blood. This TCR came from a male donor with papillary thyroid cancer or a benign thyroid nodule (not recorded which). Some clones in this sample may be carry-over from other donors' samples. The CDR3 DNA is TGTGCCAGCAGCCCCCCCGGTGCGGGGGGATCTAATGAGCAGTTCTTC. Its protein is CASSPPGAGGSNEQFF. The entire variable domain, with the rest obtained from reference TRBV7-9 and TRBJ2-1, is as follows: DTGVSQNPRHKITKRGQNVTFRCDPISEHNRLYWYRQTLGQGPEFLTYFQNEAQLEKSRLLSDRFSAERPKGSFSTLEIQRTEQGDSAMYLCASSPPGAGGSNEQFFGPGTRLTVL.